These T cell receptor beta chains were read from a single sample in a study of graft-versus-host responses after intestinal transplantation. Sequencing used immunoSEQ multiplex PCR; TCRdb keeps in-frame clones, though not all of them. This sample has under 8,500 clones, with 80% to 90% found just once. Sequencing used ileum tissue, obtained 300 to 310 days after intestinal transplant. These receptors originate from a human patient who received an intestinal transplant, so some T cells may come from the graft donor. Both conserved end residues are part of each CDR3. The order of the fields is CDR3 protein, CDR3 DNA, D gene, J gene, clone size, V gene. A D gene is named only where the DNA matches it firmly. Where a row states a size, it is once, few, many or the class of an expanded clone; other rows omit it.

CDR3aa: CASSLAAGAYEQYF
CDR3nt: TGTGCCAGCAGCTTGGCGGCGGGAGCCTACGAGCAGTACTTC
d_gene: TRBD2
j_gene: TRBJ2-7
abundance: -
v_gene: TRBV5-6

CDR3aa: CASSDGGQKQETQYF
CDR3nt: TGCGCCAGCAGTGACGGGGGACAAAAGCAAGAGACCCAGTACTTC
d_gene: -
j_gene: TRBJ2-5
abundance: -
v_gene: TRBV10-1

CDR3aa: CATSRVPPGQSNEKLFF
CDR3nt: TGTGCCACCAGCAGAGTTCCCCCGGGACAGTCTAATGAAAAACTGTTTTTT
d_gene: TRBD1
j_gene: TRBJ1-4
abundance: -
v_gene: TRBV15

CDR3aa: CASSVTSGSYNEQFF
CDR3nt: TGTGCCAGCAGCGTAACTAGCGGGAGCTACAATGAGCAGTTCTTC
d_gene: TRBD2
j_gene: TRBJ2-1
abundance: -
v_gene: TRBV9

CDR3aa: CASKDGPAIQETQYF
CDR3nt: TGTGCCAGCAAAGATGGCCCGGCGATACAAGAGACCCAGTACTTC
d_gene: -
j_gene: TRBJ2-5
abundance: few
v_gene: TRBV6-6

CDR3aa: CASRPERKTPPSLYSNQPQHF
CDR3nt: TGTGCCAGCAGACCCGAGAGGAAGACCCCTCCAAGTCTGTATAGCAATCAGCCCCAGCATTTT
d_gene: -
j_gene: TRBJ1-5
abundance: -
v_gene: TRBV9

CDR3aa: CASSEVIEQYF
CDR3nt: TGTGCCAGCAGTGAAGTGATCGAGCAGTACTTC
d_gene: -
j_gene: TRBJ2-7
abundance: -
v_gene: TRBV6-1

CDR3aa: CASSLGALAGGEQYF
CDR3nt: TGCGCCAGCAGCTTGGGGGCTCTAGCGGGAGGCGAGCAGTACTTC
d_gene: TRBD2
j_gene: TRBJ2-7
abundance: large
v_gene: TRBV5-1

CDR3aa: CASRTQVPSSYEQYF
CDR3nt: TGTGCAAGTCGCACACAGGTCCCAAGCTCCTACGAGCAGTACTTC
d_gene: -
j_gene: TRBJ2-7
abundance: -
v_gene: TRBV12-2

CDR3aa: CASSSPGQGLYGYTF
CDR3nt: TGTGCCAGCAGCTCCCCGGGACAGGGTCTCTATGGCTACACCTTC
d_gene: TRBD1
j_gene: TRBJ1-2
abundance: -
v_gene: TRBV7-9

CDR3aa: CASSWAGDTDTQYF
CDR3nt: TGTGCCAGCAGTTGGGCGGGAGATACAGATACGCAGTATTTT
d_gene: TRBD2
j_gene: TRBJ2-3
abundance: -
v_gene: TRBV6-5

CDR3aa: CAISEHRGSDTQYF
CDR3nt: TGTGCCATCAGCGAACACAGGGGATCAGATACGCAGTATTTT
d_gene: TRBD1
j_gene: TRBJ2-3
abundance: -
v_gene: TRBV10-3

CDR3aa: CASSSQGYEQYF
CDR3nt: TGTGCCAGCAGCTCCCAGGGGTACGAGCAGTACTTC
d_gene: -
j_gene: TRBJ2-7
abundance: -
v_gene: TRBV11-1

CDR3aa: CASSDRVTGELFF
CDR3nt: TGTGCCAGCAGCGACAGGGTAACCGGGGAGCTGTTTTTT
d_gene: TRBD1
j_gene: TRBJ2-2
abundance: -
v_gene: TRBV11-2

CDR3aa: CASSLPDRAPGNTEAFF
CDR3nt: TGTGCCAGCAGCTTACCCGACAGGGCCCCCGGGAACACTGAAGCTTTCTTT
d_gene: TRBD1
j_gene: TRBJ1-1
abundance: -
v_gene: TRBV7-7

CDR3aa: CASSRDMNTEAFF
CDR3nt: TGTGCCAGCTCGAGGGACATGAACACTGAAGCTTTCTTT
d_gene: -
j_gene: TRBJ1-1
abundance: -
v_gene: TRBV18

CDR3aa: CASSLTGGTEAFF
CDR3nt: TGTGCCAGCAGCTTGACAGGGGGCACTGAAGCTTTCTTT
d_gene: TRBD1
j_gene: TRBJ1-1
abundance: -
v_gene: TRBV7-2

CDR3aa: CASSLGGQGIQETQYF
CDR3nt: TGCGCCAGCAGCTTGGGGGGACAGGGAATCCAAGAGACCCAGTACTTC
d_gene: TRBD1
j_gene: TRBJ2-5
abundance: -
v_gene: TRBV5-1

CDR3aa: CASSLRLADSYEQYF
CDR3nt: TGTGCCAGCAGTTTACGACTAGCGGACTCCTACGAGCAGTACTTC
d_gene: TRBD2
j_gene: TRBJ2-7
abundance: -
v_gene: TRBV27

CDR3aa: CASSLRTSGAYNEQFF
CDR3nt: TGCGCCAGCAGCCTTCGGACTAGCGGGGCCTACAATGAGCAGTTCTTC
d_gene: TRBD2
j_gene: TRBJ2-1
abundance: -
v_gene: TRBV4-1

CDR3aa: CASSLMNTGELFF
CDR3nt: TGTGCCAGCAGTTTAATGAACACCGGGGAGCTGTTTTTT
d_gene: -
j_gene: TRBJ2-2
abundance: -
v_gene: TRBV28

CDR3aa: CASSLRIHEQFF
CDR3nt: TGTGCCAGCAGCCTTCGGATCCATGAGCAGTTCTTC
d_gene: -
j_gene: TRBJ2-1
abundance: -
v_gene: TRBV11-1

CDR3aa: CASSLSSEGYTF
CDR3nt: TGTGCCAGCAGTTTATCTTCTGAGGGCTACACCTTC
d_gene: -
j_gene: TRBJ1-2
abundance: -
v_gene: TRBV28

CDR3aa: CASSPPGQGDIQYF
CDR3nt: TGCGCCAGCAGCCCCCCGGGACAGGGGGACATTCAGTACTTC
d_gene: TRBD1
j_gene: TRBJ2-4
abundance: -
v_gene: TRBV4-1

CDR3aa: CASGRLNKFYEQYF
CDR3nt: TGTGCCAGCGGGAGACTTAATAAATTCTACGAGCAGTACTTC
d_gene: -
j_gene: TRBJ2-7
abundance: -
v_gene: TRBV2

CDR3aa: CASSEHRGGYTF
CDR3nt: TGTGCCAGCAGTGAACATAGGGGTGGCTACACCTTC
d_gene: -
j_gene: TRBJ1-2
abundance: -
v_gene: TRBV2

CDR3aa: CASAEGAQIEAFF
CDR3nt: TGTGCCAGCGCAGAAGGGGCGCAGATTGAAGCTTTCTTT
d_gene: -
j_gene: TRBJ1-1
abundance: -
v_gene: TRBV2

CDR3aa: CASSHDGFSAEQETQYF
CDR3nt: TGCGCCAGCAGCCACGATGGTTTTTCGGCAGAGCAAGAGACCCAGTACTTC
d_gene: -
j_gene: TRBJ2-5
abundance: -
v_gene: TRBV4-1

CDR3aa: CASSFIEGYEKLFF
CDR3nt: TGTGCCAGCAGCTTTATAGAAGGGTACGAAAAACTGTTTTTT
d_gene: -
j_gene: TRBJ1-4
abundance: once
v_gene: TRBV7-9

CDR3aa: CASSVMGVYNEQFF
CDR3nt: TGTGCCAGCAGTGTGATGGGGGTGTACAATGAGCAGTTCTTC
d_gene: -
j_gene: TRBJ2-1
abundance: -
v_gene: TRBV27

CDR3aa: CASSEGGTGVVGELFF
CDR3nt: TGTGCCAGCAGTGAAGGGGGGACAGGGGTAGTCGGGGAGCTGTTTTTT
d_gene: TRBD1
j_gene: TRBJ2-2
abundance: -
v_gene: TRBV25-1

CDR3aa: CASGPGGNIQYF
CDR3nt: TGTGCCAGCGGGCCAGGGGGAAACATTCAGTACTTC
d_gene: TRBD1
j_gene: TRBJ2-4
abundance: -
v_gene: TRBV28

CDR3aa: CASTRGGMDGTEAFF
CDR3nt: TGTGCCAGCACCCGGGGGGGTATGGACGGCACTGAAGCTTTCTTT
d_gene: -
j_gene: TRBJ1-1
abundance: -
v_gene: TRBV6-6

CDR3aa: CASSFGGGVYTQYF
CDR3nt: TGTGCCAGCAGCTTTGGCGGGGGGGTATATACGCAGTATTTT
d_gene: TRBD2
j_gene: TRBJ2-3
abundance: -
v_gene: TRBV5-6

CDR3aa: CASSFGRGATDTQYF
CDR3nt: TGTGCCAGCAGCTTCGGCAGGGGGGCCACAGATACGCAGTATTTT
d_gene: -
j_gene: TRBJ2-3
abundance: -
v_gene: TRBV13

CDR3aa: CASSTLPGGQSYEQYF
CDR3nt: TGTGCCAGCAGCACCCTCCCAGGAGGACAGTCCTACGAGCAGTACTTC
d_gene: -
j_gene: TRBJ2-7
abundance: -
v_gene: TRBV25-1

CDR3aa: CASSPGTYNEQFF
CDR3nt: TGTGCCAGCAGCCCGGGGACCTACAATGAGCAGTTCTTC
d_gene: -
j_gene: TRBJ2-1
abundance: -
v_gene: TRBV6-6

CDR3aa: CASMRRLAGGGETQYF
CDR3nt: TGTGCCAGCATGAGGCGGCTAGCGGGGGGCGGGGAGACCCAGTACTTC
d_gene: TRBD2
j_gene: TRBJ2-5
abundance: once
v_gene: TRBV2

CDR3aa: CATSRGQGYYGYTF
CDR3nt: TGTGCCACCAGCAGAGGTCAGGGCTACTATGGCTACACCTTC
d_gene: -
j_gene: TRBJ1-2
abundance: once
v_gene: TRBV15

CDR3aa: CASSYRTGPYNEQFF
CDR3nt: TGTGCCAGCAGTTACAGGACAGGCCCTTACAATGAGCAGTTCTTC
d_gene: TRBD1
j_gene: TRBJ2-1
abundance: once
v_gene: TRBV6-5

CDR3aa: CASSEAQGPQGVTDTQYF
CDR3nt: TGTGCCAGCAGTGAAGCTCAAGGACCACAGGGGGTCACAGATACGCAGTATTTT
d_gene: TRBD1
j_gene: TRBJ2-3
abundance: few
v_gene: TRBV6-1

CDR3aa: CASSLREPPYEQYF
CDR3nt: TGTGCCAGCAGCCTCCGGGAGCCCCCCTACGAGCAGTACTTC
d_gene: -
j_gene: TRBJ2-7
abundance: -
v_gene: TRBV6-1

CDR3aa: CASSPPRSPTYNEQFF
CDR3nt: TGTGCCAGCAGCCCCCCTAGGAGCCCTACCTACAATGAGCAGTTCTTC
d_gene: -
j_gene: TRBJ2-1
abundance: once
v_gene: TRBV5-4

CDR3aa: CASSGDRGPTNEKLFF
CDR3nt: TGTGCCAGCAGTGGGGACAGGGGCCCAACTAATGAAAAACTGTTTTTT
d_gene: TRBD1
j_gene: TRBJ1-4
abundance: -
v_gene: TRBV25-1

CDR3aa: CASRDSPGTLYEQYF
CDR3nt: TGCGCCAGCAGGGATTCGCCAGGCACACTCTACGAGCAGTACTTC
d_gene: -
j_gene: TRBJ2-7
abundance: -
v_gene: TRBV5-1